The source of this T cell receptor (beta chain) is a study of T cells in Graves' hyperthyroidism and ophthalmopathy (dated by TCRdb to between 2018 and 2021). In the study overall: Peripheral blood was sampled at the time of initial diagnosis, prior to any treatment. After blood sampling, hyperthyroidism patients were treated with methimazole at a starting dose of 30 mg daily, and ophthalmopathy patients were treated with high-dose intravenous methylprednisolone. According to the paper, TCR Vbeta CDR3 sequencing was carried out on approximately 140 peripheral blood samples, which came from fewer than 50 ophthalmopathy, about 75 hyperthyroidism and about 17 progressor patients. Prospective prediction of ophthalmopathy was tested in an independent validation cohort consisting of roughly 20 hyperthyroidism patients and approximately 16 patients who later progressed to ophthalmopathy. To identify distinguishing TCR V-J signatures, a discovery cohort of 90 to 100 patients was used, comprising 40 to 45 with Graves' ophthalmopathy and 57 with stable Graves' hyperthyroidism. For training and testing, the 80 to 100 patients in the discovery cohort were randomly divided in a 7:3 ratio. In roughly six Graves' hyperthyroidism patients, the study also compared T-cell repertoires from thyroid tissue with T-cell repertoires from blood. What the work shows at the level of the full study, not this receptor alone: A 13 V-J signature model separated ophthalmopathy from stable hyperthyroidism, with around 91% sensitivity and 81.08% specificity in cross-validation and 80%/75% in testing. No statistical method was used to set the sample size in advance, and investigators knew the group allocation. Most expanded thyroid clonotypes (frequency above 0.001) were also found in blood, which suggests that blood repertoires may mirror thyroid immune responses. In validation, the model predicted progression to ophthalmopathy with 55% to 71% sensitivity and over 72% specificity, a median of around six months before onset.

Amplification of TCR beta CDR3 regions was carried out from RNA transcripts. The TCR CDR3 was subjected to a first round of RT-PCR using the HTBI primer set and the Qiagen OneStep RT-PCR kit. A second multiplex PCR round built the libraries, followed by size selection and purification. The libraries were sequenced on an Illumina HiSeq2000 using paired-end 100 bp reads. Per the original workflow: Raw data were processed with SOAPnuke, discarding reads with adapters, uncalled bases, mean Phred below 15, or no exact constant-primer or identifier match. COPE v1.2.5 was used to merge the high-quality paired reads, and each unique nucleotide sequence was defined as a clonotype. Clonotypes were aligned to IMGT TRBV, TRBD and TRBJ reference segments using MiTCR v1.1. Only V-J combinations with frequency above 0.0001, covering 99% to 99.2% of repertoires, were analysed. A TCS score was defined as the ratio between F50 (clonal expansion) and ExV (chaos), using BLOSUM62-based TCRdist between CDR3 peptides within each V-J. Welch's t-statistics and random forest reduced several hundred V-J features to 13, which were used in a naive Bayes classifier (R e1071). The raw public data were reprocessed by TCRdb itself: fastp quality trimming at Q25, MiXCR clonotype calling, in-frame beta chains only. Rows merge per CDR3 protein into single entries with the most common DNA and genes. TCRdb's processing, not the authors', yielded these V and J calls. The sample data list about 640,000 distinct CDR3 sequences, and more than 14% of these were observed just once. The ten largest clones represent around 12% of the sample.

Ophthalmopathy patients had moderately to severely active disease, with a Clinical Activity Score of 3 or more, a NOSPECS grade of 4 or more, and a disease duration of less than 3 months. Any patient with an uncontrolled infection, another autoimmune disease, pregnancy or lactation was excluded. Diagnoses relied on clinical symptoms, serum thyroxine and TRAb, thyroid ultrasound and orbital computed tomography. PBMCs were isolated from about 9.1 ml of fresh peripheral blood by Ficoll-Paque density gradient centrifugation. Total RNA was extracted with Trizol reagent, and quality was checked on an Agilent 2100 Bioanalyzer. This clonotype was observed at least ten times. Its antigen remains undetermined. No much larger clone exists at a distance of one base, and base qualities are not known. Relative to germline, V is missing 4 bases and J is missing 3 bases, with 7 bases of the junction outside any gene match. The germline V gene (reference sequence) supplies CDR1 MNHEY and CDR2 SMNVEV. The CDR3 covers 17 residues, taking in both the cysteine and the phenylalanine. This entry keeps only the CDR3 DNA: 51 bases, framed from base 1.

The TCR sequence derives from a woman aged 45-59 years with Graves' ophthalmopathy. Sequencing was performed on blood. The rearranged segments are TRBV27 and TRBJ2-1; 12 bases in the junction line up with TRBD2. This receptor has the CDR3 CASSSQGLAGFYNEQFF. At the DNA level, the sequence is TGTGCCAGCAGTTCGCAAGGACTAGCGGGATTCTACAATGAGCAGTTCTTC.